The 14 T cell receptor beta chains in this list originate from one sample, sequenced in a study of T cell changes during pregnancy in multiple sclerosis. Assay used: immunoSEQ multiplex PCR; TCRdb lists only in-frame clones, some missing. The sample consists of roughly 50,000 clones, approximately 92% of them appearing once. The sequencing used CD8+ T cells from peripheral blood mononuclear cells, collected in the second trimester of pregnancy. Source of these receptors: a female donor with multiple sclerosis, enrolled in a pregnancy study.

V is TRBV13 and J is TRBJ1-2, with D unresolved. CDR1 is PRHDT, CDR2 FYEKMQ, per germline (reference sequence). V dropped 0 bases and J dropped 7 bases, with 9 bases sitting between them. The CDR3 is made up of 13 amino acids. For the CDR3, the DNA is TGTGCCAGCAGCTTAGGCCGGGGTGGTGGCTACACCTTC. Protein: CASSLGRGGGYTF.

The gene calls are TRBV13 and TRBJ2-1, with D possibly TRBD2 on 5 matching bases. CDR3 length: 16 residues. Germline loops: CDR1 PRHDT, CDR2 FYEKMQ (reference sequence). The V gene lost 4 bases and the J gene lost 0 bases, with 13 bases spanning the gap. The CDR3 is CASSSRTGSSYNEQFF. DNA of the CDR3: TGTGCCAGCAGCTCCCGGACGGGGAGCTCCTACAATGAGCAGTTCTTC.

The chain is built from TRBV9 and TRBJ1-1; D perhaps matches TRBD1 (5 bases). The CDR3 runs to 13 residues. Trimming removed 2 bases at V and 5 bases at J, with 10 bases between. The germline gives CDR1 SGDLS, CDR2 YYNGEE. The CDR3 is CASSVGGWTEAFF. The CDR3 DNA reads TGTGCCAGCAGCGTCGGGGGGTGGACTGAAGCTTTCTTT.

The rearrangement links TRBV13 to TRBJ1-5; D not resolved. Germline V gives CDR1 PRHDT, CDR2 FYEKMQ (reference sequence). The CDR3 is made up of 14 amino acids. Trimming cost V 4 bases and J 6 bases, with 13 bases left between them. This CDR3 is CASSSGSAGQPQHF. The CDR3 DNA follows: TGTGCCAGCAGCTCCGGGTCGGCTGGTCAGCCCCAGCATTTT.

The V call is TRBV7-2, the J call TRBJ1-5; 7 nucleotides align to TRBD1. Germline values: CDR1 SGHTA, CDR2 FQGNSA. The CDR3 sequence is 17 residues long. V dropped 4 bases and J dropped 4; count of bases not matched to a gene: 13. The CDR3 DNA sequence: TGTGCCAGCAGCTCCGAGACAGGGTACCATCCAAATCAGCCCCAGCATTTT. This codes for CASSSETGYHPNQPQHF.

This chain connects TRBV5-6 to TRBJ1-4, with D uncertain. Germline-derived CDR1 and CDR2 are SGHDT and YYEEEE. V lost 4 bases and J 0 bases, leaving 7 bases between the germline ends. The CDR3 has 14 amino acids. CDR3 nucleotides: TGTGCCAGCAGCCCTATTGCAACTAATGAAAAACTGTTTTTT. This sequence encodes CASSPIATNEKLFF. Full variable domain (missing parts from reference TRBV5-6 and TRBJ1-4): DAGVTQSPTHLIKTRGQQVTLRCSPKSGHDTVSWYQQALGQGPQFIFQYYEEEERQRGNFPDRFSGHQFPNYSSELNVNALLLGDSALYLCASSPIATNEKLFFGSGTQLSVL.

This CDR3 reads CASSFGAHASYEQYF. The CDR3, as DNA: TGTGCCAGCAGTTTTGGGGCCCATGCCTCCTACGAGCAGTACTTC. The genes are TRBV27 and TRBJ2-7, with D perhaps matching TRBD1 (5 bases). The germline V gene encodes CDR1 MNHEY and CDR2 SMNVEV (reference sequence). With 3 bases removed from V and 0 bases from J, the gap between germline ends came to 12 bases. The CDR3 covers 15 residues.

This rearrangement joins TRBV7-2 to TRBJ1-1; D not resolved. Germline-derived CDR1 and CDR2 are SGHTA and FQGNSA. This CDR3 is 14 amino acids long. Deletions cut 5 bases from V and 7 bases from J, with 17 bases between. CDR3: CASSLNRDLLEAFF. CDR3 nucleotides: TGTGCCAGCAGCCTCAACAGAGACCTGCTTGAAGCTTTCTTT.

The chain recombines TRBV2 with TRBJ1-5; D remains ambiguous. The CDR3 loop spans 15 amino acids. V was shortened by 6 bases and J by 5 bases, with 17 bases between the two germline ends. Germline V lookup: CDR1 SNHLY, CDR2 FYNNEI. The CDR3, as DNA: TGTGCCAGCAGCGCACATGTGAGGGAGGATCAGCCCCAGCATTTT. The encoded protein is CASSAHVREDQPQHF. Full variable domain (rest looked up from reference TRBV2 and TRBJ1-5): EPEVTQTPSHQVTQMGQEVILRCVPISNHLYFYWYRQILGQKVEFLVSFYNNEISEKSEIFDDQFSVERPDGSNFTLKIRSTKLEDSAMYFCASSAHVREDQPQHFGDGTRLSIL.

To note about this clone: Other DNA sequences in the sample encode the same CDR3. The J gene is TRBJ2-7, the V gene TRBV7-6, with TRBD1 matching 7 bases. There are 13 residues in the CDR3. From germline, CDR1 is SGHVS and CDR2 FNYEAQ. Trimming took 5 bases from V and 4 from J; bases not matched to a gene: 5. CDR3 in amino acids: CASSPGQNYEQYF. CDR3 bases: TGTGCCAGCAGCCCGGGACAGAATTACGAGCAGTACTTC.

This rearrangement joins TRBV6-4 to TRBJ2-3, with a weak D call TRBD1 (7 bases). The V gene lost 4 bases and the J gene lost 4 bases, with 15 bases spanning the gap. This CDR3 is built from 15 residues. Germline V lookup: CDR1 MRHNA, CDR2 SNTAGT. Here the CDR3 reads CASSAQGGTADTQYF. CDR3 nucleotide sequence: TGTGCCAGCAGTGCCCAGGGGGGTACCGCAGATACGCAGTATTTT.

The genes are TRBV6-1 and TRBJ2-1; 10 nucleotides match TRBD1. The CDR3 extends over 14 amino acids. CDR1 MNHNS and CDR2 SASEGT come from the germline V gene. V dropped 8 bases and J dropped 3; count of bases not matched to a gene: 4. DNA for the CDR3: TGTGCCAGCGTAGACAGGGGGCTCTACAATGAGCAGTTCTTC. It codes for CASVDRGLYNEQFF.

The chain is built from TRBV2 and TRBJ1-1, with 8 bases aligning to TRBD1. In germline, CDR1 is SNHLY, CDR2 FYNNEI. This CDR3 has 14 amino acids. The ends lost 7 bases at V and 0 bases at J; junction bases unmatched: 4. The CDR3 sequence: CASIQGAVNTEAFF. In DNA, the CDR3 is TGTGCCAGCATTCAGGGGGCTGTGAACACTGAAGCTTTCTTT.

This clone was counted a single time. V usage is TRBV4-1 and J usage is TRBJ1-1; 7 bases match TRBD1. The CDR3 runs to 15 residues. J lost 0 bases, V lost 1 base, and 2 bases had no gene match. In germline, CDR1 is MGHRA, CDR2 YSYEKL. CDR3 DNA sequence: TGCGCCAGCAGCCAAGGAGGGGGCTTGAACACTGAAGCTTTCTTT. As protein: CASSQGGGLNTEAFF.